This T cell receptor (beta chain) was observed in a study of T-cell memory formation after mild COVID-19. This clonotype was detected ten times or more. The length of the CDR3 is 12 residues. CDR1 SQVTM and CDR2 ANQGSEA come from the germline V gene. V was pared by 7 bases and J by 3 bases, with 13 bases between. A single record per CDR3 protein comes from TCRdb applying MiXCR to the 5' RACE reads. The sample consists of tens of thousands of distinct CDR3 sequences, more than 10% of them appearing once. This receptor was obtained from an adult woman who had mild COVID-19 (a few samples of this study predate the infection). Cell type and time point are not known. This chain uses TRBV29-1 with TRBJ2-7; D possibly corresponds to TRBD2 (6 bases). Material for sequencing was PBMCs or a T cell subset sorted from them (not recorded which). CDR3 in amino acids: CSGLGGSYEQYF. CDR3 nucleotide sequence: TGCAGCGGGCTTGGGGGGAGCTACGAGCAGTACTTC.